These 15 T cell receptor beta chains originate from one sample sequenced in a study of T cells in Graves' hyperthyroidism and ophthalmopathy. TCR beta CDR3 regions were amplified from RNA transcripts. With the HTBI primer set, the TCR CDR3 went through a first round of RT-PCR. TCRdb processed the multiplex PCR reads anew with MiXCR; each CDR3 protein has one entry. The sample lists some 490,000 distinct CDR3 sequences, 20% to 25% occurring once. Input material: blood. These receptors were obtained from a woman aged 70-85 years with Graves' ophthalmopathy.

This clonotype has just a few counts. This sequence joins TRBV9 and TRBJ2-2, with 7 bases matching TRBD2. The V and J ends lost 1 base and 6 bases, in that order; junction bases with no gene match: 6. The CDR3 is 15 amino acids. Per the germline V gene, CDR1 is SGDLS and CDR2 is YYNGEE. This CDR3 is CASSVRAGTPGELFF. CDR3 DNA sequence: TGTGCCAGCAGCGTACGAGCGGGAACACCCGGGGAGCTGTTTTTT.

The chain employs TRBV15 and TRBJ2-7, with 11 bases matching TRBD1. CDR3 length equals 18 residues. J lost 3 bases, V lost 0 bases, and 10 bases had no gene match. Germline V gene data show CDR1 as LNHNV and CDR2 as YYDKDF (reference sequence). Here the CDR3 reads CATSRDPSRTGGVYEQYF. In nucleotides, the CDR3 is TGTGCCACCAGCAGAGATCCCTCCCGGACAGGGGGCGTCTACGAGCAGTACTTC.

The rearrangement links TRBV20-1 to TRBJ1-5; TRBD1 matches at 8 bases. The CDR3 extends over 15 amino acids. Trimming took 3 bases from V and 7 from J; bases not matched to a gene: 11. Germline V lookup: CDR1 DFQATT, CDR2 SNEGSKA (reference sequence). The CDR3 sequence: CSARATGQGEQPQHF. As DNA, the CDR3 is TGCAGTGCTAGGGCTACTGGACAGGGCGAGCAGCCCCAGCATTTT.

This clonotype is a singleton in its sample. The rearrangement joins TRBV28 to TRBJ1-4; TRBD1 matches at 8 bases. V was pared by 5 bases and J by 10 bases, with 6 bases of the junction left unmatched. The V gene's germline CDR1 is MDHEN and CDR2 SYDVKM. The CDR3 is made up of 13 amino acids. CDR3 region: CASSRTGRGKLFF. The CDR3, as DNA: TGTGCCAGCAGTCGGACAGGGAGGGGAAAACTGTTTTTT.

This clonotype has just a few counts. The J gene is TRBJ1-1, the V gene TRBV10-1; D perhaps matches TRBD1 (5 bases). Germline values: CDR1 WNHNN, CDR2 SYGVQD (reference sequence). Trimming pared 5 bases from V and 1 base from J, leaving 17 bases between. The CDR3 runs to 16 residues. The CDR3 loop reads CASSPVFPTANTEAFF. The CDR3 nucleotides are TGCGCCAGCAGTCCCGTTTTTCCGACAGCGAACACTGAAGCTTTCTTT.

Note on this clonotype: Germline is not matched at one junction end, which may reflect a read error. This chain uses TRBV5-4 with TRBJ2-1; 9 nucleotides agree with TRBD2. From germline, CDR1 is SGHNT and CDR2 YYREEE (reference sequence). This CDR3 is built from 16 residues. The CDR3 sequence is CAGSTGPGLSREGEFF. Here the CDR3 DNA reads TGTGCCGGCAGCACGGGTCCGGGACTTTCGCGGGAGGGAGAGTTCTTC.

Concerning this clonotype: At one of its ends the junction is not consistent with the germline gene, which may arise from a read error. The chain uses TRBV6-2 or TRBV6-3 and TRBJ1-1, with D possibly matching TRBD1 (6 bases). The V gene's germline CDR1 is MNHEY and CDR2 SVGEGT. The CDR3 length is 13 residues. Here the CDR3 reads CAGSYTSGTEAFF. CDR3 sequence (DNA): TGTGCCGGCAGTTATACCTCCGGGACAGAAGCTTTCTTT.

This clonotype was picked up many times. The chain recombines TRBV27 with TRBJ1-1; TRBD1 agrees at 7 bases. The CDR3 contains 14 residues. CDR1 MNHEY and CDR2 SMNVEV come from the germline V gene (reference sequence). J was trimmed by 5 bases and V by 4 bases; bases with no gene match: 7. The CDR3 loop is CASSYDREGTEAFF. As DNA, the CDR3 is TGTGCCAGCAGTTATGACAGGGAGGGGACTGAAGCTTTCTTT.

This clonotype was seen at least ten times. The V and J genes are TRBV7-9 and TRBJ1-2, with unresolved D. The CDR3 extends over 12 amino acids. The germline V and J ends were trimmed by 2 bases and 4 bases, with 5 bases remaining between them. From germline, CDR1 is SEHNR and CDR2 FQNEAQ (reference sequence). The CDR3 spells CASSLQSYGYTF. The CDR3 DNA follows: TGTGCCAGCAGCTTACAATCCTATGGCTACACCTTC.

This clonotype has only a few counts. This sequence joins TRBV5-8 and TRBJ1-5; maybe TRBD1 (6 bases). V was clipped by 2 bases and J by 0 bases, with 9 bases between them. The CDR3 sequence is 15 residues long. Per germline, CDR1 SGHTS and CDR2 YDEGEE. CDR3 in amino acids: CASSLGTNSNQPQHF. CDR3 bases: TGTGCCAGCAGCTTAGGGACAAATAGCAATCAGCCCCAGCATTTT.

The rearrangement uses TRBV4-1 and TRBJ1-1; D gene unclear. CDR1 MGHRA and CDR2 YSYEKL come from the germline V gene. There are 15 residues in the CDR3. V lost 1 base, J lost 4 bases, and 13 bases lay in between. The CDR3 nucleotides read TGCGCCAGCAGCCAAGTAGGGTCGTGGGTCACTGAAGCTTTCTTT. It translates to CASSQVGSWVTEAFF.

This clonotype was detected only a few times. V gene TRBV9 combines with J gene TRBJ2-5, with 7 bases identical to TRBD1. Trimming took 3 bases from V and 4 from J; bases not matched to a gene: 9. This CDR3 contains 15 residues. CDR1 and CDR2 (germline): SGDLS, YYNGEE. The CDR3 coding sequence is TGTGCCAGCAGCGGAAAGGACAGGCCCTCAGAGACCCAGTACTTC. Encoded protein: CASSGKDRPSETQYF.

This chain uses TRBV5-1 with TRBJ2-7, with 8 bases that match TRBD2. The CDR3 extends over 15 amino acids. CDR1 is SGHRS and CDR2 is YFSETQ in the germline V gene. The V gene end was trimmed by 4 bases and the J gene end by 5 bases; junction bases not matched to a gene: 11. CDR3 coding DNA: TGCGCCAGCAGCCCCGGGACTAGAGTCATCCACGAGCAGTACTTC. This gives the protein CASSPGTRVIHEQYF.

V usage is TRBV2 and J usage is TRBJ2-7, with D unresolved. The CDR3 has 13 amino acids. Trimming left V 3 bases short and J 2 bases short, with 8 bases between. Looked up from germline, CDR1 is SNHLY and CDR2 is FYNNEI. The CDR3 sequence: CASSEYRTYEQYF. The CDR3 nucleotides read TGTGCCAGCAGTGAGTACAGAACCTACGAGCAGTACTTC.

As regards this clonotype: Given a much more abundant clone one base away, this may be a read error. The chain couples TRBV28 to TRBJ1-5; the D is unclear. The CDR3 spans 18 residues. Germline CDR1 MDHEN, CDR2 SYDVKM. CDR3: CTSSLTPHRSYSNQPQHF. For the CDR3, the DNA is TGTACCAGCAGTTTAACCCCCCACAGATCTTATAGCAATCAGCCCCAGCATTTT. Supplemented by reference TRBV28 and TRBJ1-5, the full variable domain reads DVKVTQSSRYLVKRTGEKVFLECVQDMDHENMFWYRQDPGLGLRLIYFSYDVKMKEKGDIPEGYSVSREKKERFSLILESASTNQTSMYLCTSSLTPHRSYSNQPQHFGDGTRLSIL.